This T cell receptor (beta chain) derives from a study of shared clonotypes between healthy human individuals. Study-level background: Aged between 18 and 49, the donors were a couple of women and a few men.

Note on this clone: Antigen specificity is unknown.

Study conclusions and caveats: Only blood samples were collected, and tissue repertoires likely differ.

When replicate PCRs were run on unsorted PBMC, they used approximately 300 ng DNA, approximately 33,000 T cell genomes. Per the study methods: Junction-only sequences without quality scores were provided by ImmunoSEQ, so filtering was different. The repertoire was sequenced with immunoSEQ multiplex PCR; TCRdb's copy has only in-frame clones and lacks some. Clone size and V and J calls were adopted from that table, with D and trimming inferred from the DNA. The repertoire holds around 450,000 clones, more than 75% seen once, with around 14% in the top ten. Sequenced: PBMCs. The clonotype originates from a woman aged 40 to 49 in good health. Some clones in this sample may be carry-over from other donors' samples.

The CDR3 DNA reads as TGTGCCAGCACCCTAGCGGGAGGCCGCTTCAATGAGCAGTTCTTC. Residues: CASTLAGGRFNEQFF. J is TRBJ2-1 and V is TRBV28, with 11 nucleotides matching TRBD2. The CDR3 is 15 amino acids. CDR1 and CDR2 (germline): MDHEN, SYDVKM. V was clipped by 7 bases and J by 6 bases; unmatched bases: 8.